This paragraph covers one T cell receptor (beta chain) sequence. This sample's time point: before preoperative PTX-NDP chemotherapy. TCRdb used MiXCR to reprocess the PCR reads, holding one entry per CDR3 protein. The data hold roughly 30,000 distinct CDR3 sequences, with roughly 52% observed a single time. These data belong to a study of esophageal squamous cell carcinoma under preoperative chemotherapy. This CDR3 has 15 residues. The chain recombines TRBV12-3 or TRBV12-4 with TRBJ2-1; D is tentatively TRBD1 or TRBD2 (5 bases each). The DNA end is a closer match to TRBJ2-7, so the J assignment may be wrong. The sample was gathered from a patient given preoperative chemotherapy. The sequence derives from a human donor with esophageal squamous cell carcinoma. The donor label of this sample is uncertain. CDR3 nucleotides: TGTGCCAGCAGATCCGGGACCCCGGGCACCTACGAGCAGTACTTC. Its protein is CASRSGTPGTYEQYF.